Shown below are 10 T cell receptor beta chains from a single sample sequenced in a study of radiation and T cells in renal cell carcinoma. As to time point: blood 2 weeks post-SBRT. Treatment: 15 Gy SBRT to primary tumor, nephrectomy 4 weeks later. Some clones are missing from TCRdb's copy, which holds only in-frame ones; the method was immunoSEQ multiplex PCR. The repertoire has tens of thousands of clones, roughly 79% of them found once; the top ten carry over 6%. The specimen was blood, collected from a patient whose treatment included radiotherapy and nephrectomy. The source of these receptors is a man in his 60s with renal cell carcinoma.

This chain uses TRBV7-9 with TRBJ1-2, with D uncertain. The germline V and J ends were trimmed by 0 bases and 8 bases, with 10 bases remaining between them. The CDR3 is 13 residues long. Germline assignment: CDR1 SEHNR and CDR2 FQNEAQ (reference sequence). CDR3 residues: CASSLALSVGYTF. In nucleotides, the CDR3 is TGTGCCAGCAGCTTAGCGCTTTCGGTCGGCTACACCTTC.

The J gene is TRBJ2-4, the V gene TRBV27; D is perhaps TRBD1 (6 bases). V was shortened by 2 bases and J by 0 bases, with 11 bases between the two germline ends. CDR1 is MNHEY and CDR2 is SMNVEV in the germline V gene (reference sequence). CDR3 length equals 16 residues. The CDR3 DNA sequence: TGTGCCAGCAGTTTAGGTACAGGGCTAGCCAAAAACATTCAGTACTTC. Translating it yields CASSLGTGLAKNIQYF.

V usage is TRBV7-2 and J usage is TRBJ1-3; D may be TRBD1 (5 bases). This CDR3 comprises 15 residues. Germline V gene data show CDR1 as SGHTA and CDR2 as FQGNSA. Trimming took off 1 base at V and 2 bases at J, with 9 bases between the two ends. The CDR3 protein is CASSLVLGAGNTIYF. The CDR3 DNA is TGTGCCAGCAGCTTAGTCTTAGGGGCTGGAAACACCATATATTTT.

The chain links TRBV19 to TRBJ1-1; 9 positions agree with TRBD1. This CDR3 region has 13 residues. Germline V gene sequence: CDR1 LNHDA, CDR2 SQIVND (reference sequence). Unmatched junction bases numbered 9, after V lost 10 bases and J lost 6 bases. The CDR3 DNA sequence: TGTGCCACCGGGACAGGGAGGGACGCTGAAGCTTTCTTT. This sequence encodes CATGTGRDAEAFF.

The J gene is TRBJ1-3, the V gene TRBV15; TRBD1 agrees at 8 bases. Germline V gene sequence: CDR1 LNHNV, CDR2 YYDKDF (reference sequence). The junction had 9 bases not matched to a gene; V was cut back by 4 bases and J by 1 base. The CDR3 consists of 17 residues. CDR3 in amino acids: CATSMGWTGPSGNTIYF. DNA for the CDR3: TGTGCCACCAGCATGGGTTGGACAGGGCCGTCTGGAAACACCATATATTTT.

This chain connects TRBV30 to TRBJ1-2, with TRBD1 matching 7 bases. CDR3 length: 12 residues. CDR1 and CDR2 from the germline V gene are GTSNPN and SVGIG (reference sequence). V was pared by 7 bases and J by 4 bases, with 6 bases of the junction left unmatched. In DNA form, the CDR3 reads TGTGCCTTAGACAGGGAGCCCTATGGCTACACCTTC. Protein: CALDREPYGYTF.

This clone occurred once. The J gene is TRBJ2-5, the V gene TRBV30; no reliable D call. From germline, CDR1 is GTSNPN and CDR2 SVGIG (reference sequence). The CDR3 runs to 15 residues. The germline V and J ends were trimmed by 1 base and 2 bases, with 14 bases remaining between them. The chain's CDR3 is CAWSAPRALQETQYF. CDR3 nucleotides: TGTGCCTGGAGTGCCCCCCGGGCGCTACAAGAGACCCAGTACTTC. Variable domain in full (rest from reference TRBV30 and TRBJ2-5): SQTIHQWPATLVQPVGSPLSLECTVEGTSNPNLYWYRQAAGRGLQLLFYSVGIGQISSEVPQNLSASRPQDRQFILSSKKLLLSDSGFYLCAWSAPRALQETQYFGPGTRLLVL.

The rearrangement uses TRBV4-3 and TRBJ1-6; possible D gene TRBD1, 5 bases. Trimming left V 1 base short and J 9 bases short, with 10 bases between. Germline V CDR1 and CDR2: LGHNA, YSLEER. The CDR3 length is 14 residues. The chain's CDR3 is CASSQGRGSSPLHF. CDR3 coding DNA: TGCGCCAGCAGCCAAGGAAGGGGCTCTTCACCCCTCCACTTT.

The chain has TRBV2 and TRBJ2-3; maybe TRBD2 (6 bases). V lost 6 bases and J 0 bases, leaving 10 bases between the germline ends. This CDR3 comprises 14 residues. Germline V gives CDR1 SNHLY, CDR2 FYNNEI. CDR3 nucleotide sequence: TGTGCCAGCAGAAGCGGGCCAAGCACAGATACGCAGTATTTT. Translating it yields CASRSGPSTDTQYF.

The V call is TRBV5-4, the J call TRBJ1-4; 9 bases align to TRBD1. Germline trimming cut 4 bases from V and 1 base from J; bases unmatched to any gene: 8. Per the germline V gene, CDR1 is SGHNT and CDR2 is YYREEE (reference sequence). CDR3 size: 17 residues. CDR3 nucleotide sequence: TGTGCCAGCAGCCGGGGGGGGACAGGGAGAACTAATGAAAAACTGTTTTTT. It specifies CASSRGGTGRTNEKLFF.